Below, 24 T cell receptor beta chains from the same sample are listed, as sequenced in a study of regulatory T cells in long-lasting Graves disease. CDR3-region Arm-PCR and iRepertoire HTBI primers produced the TCR beta libraries. TCRdb passed the multiplex PCR reads through MiXCR, listing each CDR3 protein once. The sample has around 250,000 distinct CDR3 sequences, under 20% seen once; the top ten hold 14%. The time point here: newly diagnosed GD, antithyroid drugs for less than 3 months. RNA from PBMCs was the source of the TCR library. These data were likewise used in another study, on T cells in Graves' hyperthyroidism and ophthalmopathy.

The material was peripheral blood mononuclear cells (PBMCs), obtained at new diagnosis, from a patient treated with antithyroid drugs. All receptors come from a woman aged 25 to 45 with Graves disease.

This clonotype was counted ten times or more. V usage is TRBV20-1 and J usage is TRBJ2-3, with TRBD2 matching over 16 bases. Trimming at V came to 5 bases and at J to 5 bases, leaving 7 bases not matched to a gene. This CDR3 is built from 16 residues. Germline V gene sequence: CDR1 DFQATT, CDR2 SNEGSKA (reference sequence). CDR3 sequence (DNA): TGCAGTGCTGGAGGGACTAGCGGGGGGGAGATAGATACGCAGTATTTT. This translates into CSAGGTSGGEIDTQYF.

This clonotype was observed at least ten times. V is TRBV6-1 and J is TRBJ2-7; D might be TRBD1 (6 bases). The CDR3 loop spans 13 amino acids. CDR1 MNHNS and CDR2 SASEGT come from the germline V gene. V lost 2 bases and J lost 4, with 9 bases in between. The CDR3 protein is CASSEHRAYEQYF. The CDR3 DNA is TGTGCCAGCAGTGAACACAGGGCGTACGAGCAGTACTTC.

This chain uses TRBV11-3 with TRBJ2-1; 10 bases are shared with TRBD2. V trimming: 7 bases; J trimming: 7 bases; junction bases outside the gene matches: 13. The germline V gene encodes CDR1 SGHNT and CDR2 YENEEA. The CDR3 has 16 amino acids. The CDR3 DNA reads as TGTGCCAGCAACATCGCCGGGACTAGCGTCCAAAATGAGCAGTTCTTC. It specifies CASNIAGTSVQNEQFF.

The rearrangement uses TRBV7-9 and TRBJ2-7, with D perhaps matching TRBD1 (6 bases). There are 15 residues in the CDR3. Trimming took off 5 bases at V and 6 bases at J, with 20 bases between the two ends. Germline V lookup: CDR1 SEHNR, CDR2 FQNEAQ (reference sequence). CDR3: CASSQQTGSGSEQYF. In nucleotides, the CDR3 is TGTGCCAGCAGCCAACAGACAGGATCCGGATCCGAGCAGTACTTC.

The table lists this clonotype with many counts. The rearrangement uses TRBV9 and TRBJ2-5, with 9 bases fitting TRBD2. CDR3 length equals 14 residues. Germline V gene sequence: CDR1 SGDLS, CDR2 YYNGEE. Trimming at V came to 4 bases and at J to 5 bases, leaving 6 bases not matched to a gene. CDR3 protein: CASSPRTSVETQYF. CDR3 sequence (DNA): TGTGCCAGCAGCCCGAGGACTAGCGTGGAGACCCAGTACTTC.

Points on this clonotype: A read error may be the cause here, since a much bigger clone is one base away. The chain recombines TRBV4-2 with TRBJ1-1; possibly TRBD1 for D (6 bases). This CDR3 is 17 amino acids long. In germline, CDR1 is LGHNA, CDR2 YNFKEQ. CDR3 amino acids: CVSSQKTGGRIFTEAFF. The CDR3 bases are TGTGTCAGCAGCCAAAAGACAGGAGGGCGGATTTTCACTGAAGCTTTCTTT.

Ten or more counts support this clonotype. The J gene is TRBJ1-2, the V gene TRBV12-3 or TRBV12-4, with D unclear. V was shortened by 3 bases and J by 0 bases, with 11 bases between the two germline ends. The CDR3 contains 15 residues. The CDR3 is CASSFTRLTNYGYTF. Here the CDR3 DNA reads TGTGCCAGCAGTTTCACAAGGTTAACTAACTATGGCTACACCTTC.

Concerning this clonotype: This could be a read error, since a much larger clone is one nucleotide away. No conserved phenylalanine or tryptophan ends this CDR3, so it is likely a read error. This chain links TRBV6-2 or TRBV6-3 with TRBJ2-5; D unclear. Trimming stripped 5 bases from V and 2 bases from J, with 12 bases between. The CDR3 sequence is 14 residues long. CDR1 is MNHEY, CDR2 SVGEGT, per germline. Written as DNA, the CDR3 is TGTGCCAGCAGTGAAATTTTGGATCAAGAGACCCAGTACATC. Protein: CASSEILDQETQYI.

This clonotype was seen many times. The chain employs TRBV19 and TRBJ2-7, with D maybe TRBD1 (6 bases). V lost 2 bases, J lost 2 bases, and 10 bases lay in between. This CDR3 is 14 amino acids long. The germline V gene encodes CDR1 LNHDA and CDR2 SQIVND (reference sequence). DNA for the CDR3: TGTGCCAGTAGTATACCAGGGGTGGCCTACGAGCAGTACTTC. Protein product: CASSIPGVAYEQYF.

This clonotype has at least ten counts. The V call is TRBV6-1, the J call TRBJ1-2; D remains ambiguous. CDR1 MNHNS and CDR2 SASEGT come from the germline V gene. The V end lost 6 bases, the J end lost 4 bases, and 12 bases lay between the germline ends. This CDR3 has 13 amino acids. CDR3 DNA: TGTGCCAGCAGGGAGCCGGGAACCTATGGCTACACCTTC. Amino acids: CASREPGTYGYTF.

This clonotype was seen a few times. One base away lies a much larger clone, so this may be a sequencing read error. The gene calls are TRBV7-9 and TRBJ2-1, with D possibly called TRBD1 or TRBD2 (7 bases each). In germline, CDR1 is SEHNR, CDR2 FQNEAQ (reference sequence). Trimming pared 5 bases from V and 13 bases from J, leaving 21 bases between. The CDR3 has 14 amino acids. The CDR3 loop is CASSIPGGRETQFF. CDR3 sequence (DNA): TGTGCCAGCAGCATCCCAGGGGGGAGGGAGACCCAGTTCTTC.

This clonotype was observed many times. This chain uses TRBV19 with TRBJ1-2; possible D gene TRBD1, 5 bases. The CDR3 spans 13 residues. CDR1 and CDR2 from the germline V gene are LNHDA and SQIVND (reference sequence). The ends were cut back, 5 bases at V and 4 bases at J, with 11 bases in the middle. As DNA, the CDR3 is TGTGCCAGTAGTCGGGGCTTTAGCTATGGCTACACCTTC. It translates to CASSRGFSYGYTF.

The table lists this clonotype with many counts. The V call is TRBV6-1, the J call TRBJ1-2; unclear D gene. Germline lookup yields CDR1 MNHNS and CDR2 SASEGT. Trimming cost V 5 bases and J 0 bases, with 16 bases left between them. The CDR3 sequence is 16 residues long. CDR3 in amino acids: CASSRHRQETNYGYTF. CDR3 coding DNA: TGTGCCAGCAGTCGCCATCGCCAGGAAACTAACTATGGCTACACCTTC.

The chain uses TRBV7-3 and TRBJ2-1, with D uncertain. The germline CDR1 and CDR2 sequences are SGHTA and FQGTGA. This CDR3 is 15 amino acids long. Between the trimmed V and J ends, which lost 3 bases and 0 bases, there was a span of 9 bases. The CDR3 DNA reads as TGTGCCAGCAGCTTTGGACCCGTCTCCTACAATGAGCAGTTCTTC. Protein product: CASSFGPVSYNEQFF. The whole variable domain, filled in from reference TRBV7-3 and TRBJ2-1, reads GAGVSQTPSNKVTEKGKYVELRCDPISGHTALYWYRQSLGQGPEFLIYFQGTGAADDSGLPNDRFFAVRPEGSVSTLKIQRTERGDSAVYLCASSFGPVSYNEQFFGPGTRLTVL.

This clonotype was observed a few times. The rearrangement uses TRBV7-9 and TRBJ2-1; D may be TRBD1 or TRBD2 (5 bases each). V shed 5 bases and J shed 7 bases, with 21 bases lying between them. CDR1 and CDR2 from the germline V gene are SEHNR and FQNEAQ (reference sequence). This CDR3 contains 16 residues. In DNA, the CDR3 is TGTGCCAGCAGCCCCGCGGCTGGGACCAGTGGGAATGAGCAGTTCTTC. This codes for CASSPAAGTSGNEQFF.

This clonotype occurred a few times. This likely stems from a read error, as it lies one base from a far larger clone. V usage is TRBV4-1 and J usage is TRBJ2-3; TRBD2 agrees at 11 bases. The DNA end is more similar to TRBJ2-7, so the J call may be wrong. The germline CDR1 and CDR2 sequences are MGHRA and YSYEKL. The CDR3 is 17 residues long. The CDR3 nucleotides are TGCGCCAGCAGCCAAGATCTAGCGGGGGGATATTACAATGAGCAGTACTTC. Translation gives CASSQDLAGGYYNEQYF.

In its sample, this clonotype was seen many times. The chain combines TRBV6-2 or TRBV6-3 with TRBJ2-2; D gene unclear. Germline CDR1 reads MNHEY; CDR2 reads SVGEGT. Between the trimmed V and J ends, which lost 4 bases and 2 bases, there was a span of 8 bases. The CDR3 totals 14 residues. In DNA form, the CDR3 reads TGTGCCAGCAGTTTGAATAGAAACACCGGGGAGCTGTTTTTT. Its translation: CASSLNRNTGELFF.

At least ten counts were recorded for this clonotype. This chain links TRBV4-1 with TRBJ1-2; 9 nucleotides agree with TRBD1. J was trimmed by 2 bases and V by 4 bases; bases with no gene match: 11. Germline V gives CDR1 MGHRA, CDR2 YSYEKL. CDR3 length: 17 residues. DNA of the CDR3: TGCGCCAGCAGCCGAATACAGGGGGCTGGGAGCAACTATGGCTACACCTTC. Protein sequence: CASSRIQGAGSNYGYTF.

This clonotype was seen at least ten times. This chain links TRBV7-6 with TRBJ2-5; D not certain. The CDR3 loop spans 13 amino acids. Trimming cost V 3 bases and J 1 base, with 6 bases left between them. Germline V CDR1 and CDR2: SGHVS, FNYEAQ. Here the CDR3 DNA reads TGTGCCAGCAGCTTGTACAGCCAAGAGACCCAGTACTTC. It encodes CASSLYSQETQYF. Complete variable domain (other parts from reference TRBV7-6 and TRBJ2-5): GAGVSQSPRYKVTKRGQDVALRCDPISGHVSLYWYRQALGQGPEFLTYFNYEAQQDKSGLPNDRFSAERPEGSISTLTIQRTEQRDSAMYRCASSLYSQETQYFGPGTRLLVL.

This clonotype appeared many times. The chain uses TRBV11-1 and TRBJ2-7; D gene ambiguous. The CDR3 has 15 residues. Germline V gives CDR1 SGHAT, CDR2 FQDESV (reference sequence). Trimming shortened V by 2 bases and J by 2 bases, and 13 bases separated the two germline ends. The CDR3: CASSLRFSVTYEQYF. The CDR3 DNA is TGTGCCAGCAGCTTACGGTTTTCGGTCACCTACGAGCAGTACTTC.

The V and J genes are TRBV12-3 or TRBV12-4 and TRBJ1-2; D may be TRBD1 (6 bases). The germline V and J ends were trimmed by 1 base and 7 bases, with 13 bases remaining between them. This CDR3 comprises 14 residues. The CDR3 sequence: CASSLVGGRSGYTF. CDR3 nucleotide sequence: TGTGCCAGCAGTTTAGTAGGGGGGAGGAGTGGCTACACCTTC.

The sample holds many counts of this clonotype. The chain recombines TRBV12-3 or TRBV12-4 with TRBJ2-3, with a possible D match to TRBD2 (5 bases). V was trimmed by 1 base and J by 2 bases, leaving 10 bases between them. CDR3 length: 15 amino acids. This CDR3 is CASSLGLLNTDTQYF. DNA of the CDR3: TGTGCCAGCAGTTTAGGACTACTTAACACAGATACGCAGTATTTT.

This chain uses TRBV4-2 with TRBJ1-1; 7 nucleotides match TRBD1. The V gene end was trimmed by 1 base and the J gene end by 4 bases; junction bases not matched to a gene: 6. This CDR3 comprises 15 residues. Germline CDR1 reads LGHNA; CDR2 reads YNFKEQ. CDR3 nucleotides: TGTGCCAGCAGCCAAGGTCTACAGGGGATCACTGAAGCTTTCTTT. This translates into CASSQGLQGITEAFF.

This clonotype was observed a handful of times. A much larger clone is a single base away; this may be a read error. This chain connects TRBV2 to TRBJ2-3; TRBD1 aligns across 9 bases. The junction had 6 bases not matched to a gene; V was cut back by 6 bases and J by 2 bases. This CDR3 comprises 15 residues. CDR1 SNHLY and CDR2 FYNNEI come from the germline V gene. CDR3 loop: CASSAGTGITDTQYF. Written as DNA, the CDR3 is TGTGCCAGCAGCGCCGGGACAGGGATCACAGATACGCAGTATTTT.